This T cell receptor (beta chain) originates from a study of radiation and T cells in renal cell carcinoma. Whole-study context: Nephrectomy followed 15 Gy stereotactic body radiation by 4 weeks.

The time point denotes: blood 2 weeks post-SBRT. Documented treatment: 15 Gy SBRT to primary tumor, nephrectomy 4 weeks later. After SBRT, blood was collected at 2 and 4 weeks, plus baseline. The tumor was a clear cell renal cell carcinoma. Study results and limitations: From baseline, blood top tumor clonotypes peaked at 2 weeks post-radiation.

Produced via immunoSEQ multiplex PCR; TCRdb's table is partial and in-frame only. The sample yields some 130,000 clones, about 81% seen once. The CDR3 contains 11 residues. Germline V lookup: CDR1 MNHNS, CDR2 SASEGT. V lost 11 bases and J lost 7; bases outside the gene matches: 7. Within the sample, this clone is medium-sized (0.01 to 0.1%). Its antigen is unidentified. The chain is built from TRBV6-1 and TRBJ1-2; 7 bases map to TRBD1. Specimen: blood, collected from a patient whose treatment included radiotherapy and nephrectomy. The clonotype was recovered from a woman in her sixties with renal cell carcinoma. The CDR3 here is CAVQGKGGYTF. The DNA of the CDR3 is TGTGCCGTACAGGGGAAGGGTGGCTACACCTTC.